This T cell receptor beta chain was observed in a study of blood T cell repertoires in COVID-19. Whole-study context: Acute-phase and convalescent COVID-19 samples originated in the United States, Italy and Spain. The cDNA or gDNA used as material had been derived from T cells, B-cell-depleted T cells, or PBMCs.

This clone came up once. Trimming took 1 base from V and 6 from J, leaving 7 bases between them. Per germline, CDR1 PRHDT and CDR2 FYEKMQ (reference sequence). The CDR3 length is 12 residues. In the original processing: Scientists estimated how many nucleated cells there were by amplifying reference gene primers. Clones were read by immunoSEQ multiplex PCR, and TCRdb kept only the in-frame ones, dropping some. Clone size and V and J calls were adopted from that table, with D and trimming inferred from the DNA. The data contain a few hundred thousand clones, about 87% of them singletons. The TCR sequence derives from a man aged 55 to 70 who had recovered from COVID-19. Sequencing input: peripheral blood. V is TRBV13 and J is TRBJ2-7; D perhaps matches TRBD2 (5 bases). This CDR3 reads CASSLVRGEQYF. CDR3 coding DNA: TGTGCCAGCAGCTTAGTTCGGGGCGAGCAGTACTTC.